This T cell receptor (beta chain) was found in a study of shared clonotypes between healthy human individuals. Study results and caveats: Since donors were few, the genetic and exposure-history diversity represented was limited.

V gave up 0 bases and J gave up 2 bases; unmatched junction bases: 9. CDR1 is MGHRA and CDR2 is YSYEKL in the germline V gene. CDR3 size: 18 residues. Note on this clone: Its antigen remains unknown.

The data were produced by immunoSEQ multiplex PCR, yet TCRdb's version contains in-frame clones alone and is incomplete. The sample yields over a million clones, 95% to 99% seen once. The TCR comes from a man aged 25-45 years in good health. The sequenced sample was naive CD4+ T cells sorted from blood. Regarding subset: CD45RA+ positively selected. The rearrangement links TRBV4-1 to TRBJ2-3, with 9 nucleotides matching TRBD2. CDR3 nucleotide sequence: TGCGCCAGCAGCCAAGATCTCGCTAGCGGGGCCAACACAGATACGCAGTATTTT. Residues: CASSQDLASGANTDTQYF.